The 23 T cell receptor beta chains given below trace back to one sample, sequenced in a study of cytomegalovirus exposure and HLA in healthy donors. PCR employed 60 Vbeta and 13 Jbeta primers. This table comes from immunoSEQ multiplex PCR, and its TCRdb copy is limited to in-frame clones, with some not included. The sample lists some 180,000 clones; more than 75% were seen once. What was sequenced was PBMCs. All receptors derive from a woman aged 25-40 years in good health and CMV-seropositive.

This clone showed up just once. This rearrangement joins TRBV29-1 to TRBJ2-2; D remains unclear. CDR1 is SQVTM and CDR2 is ANQGSEA in the germline V gene. Trimming cost V 5 bases and J 3 bases, with 4 bases left between them. This CDR3 is 11 amino acids long. This chain's CDR3 is CSVFDTGELFF. In nucleotides, the CDR3 is TGCAGCGTTTTCGACACCGGGGAGCTGTTTTTT.

This clone was picked up a small number of times. The rearrangement uses TRBV6-1 and TRBJ2-1; TRBD2 matches at 13 bases. CDR3 length: 15 residues. CDR1 MNHNS and CDR2 SASEGT come from the germline V gene. J was trimmed by 4 bases and V by 7 bases; bases with no gene match: 4. CDR3 sequence (DNA): TGTGCCAGCACCGGACTAGCGGGGGATTACAATGAGCAGTTCTTC. Translated: CASTGLAGDYNEQFF.

CDR3: CASSLLVSIYNEQFF. For the CDR3, the DNA is TGTGCCAGCAGTTTGTTGGTTAGCATATACAATGAGCAGTTCTTC. This chain connects TRBV6-6 to TRBJ2-1; D gene uncertain. CDR1 is MNHNY and CDR2 is SVGAGI in the germline V gene (reference sequence). V was shortened by 4 bases and J by 4 bases, with 14 bases between the two germline ends. The CDR3 is 15 amino acids.

The chain joins TRBV9 to TRBJ2-2, with D possibly matching TRBD2 (5 bases). This CDR3 is built from 16 residues. Germline lookup yields CDR1 SGDLS and CDR2 YYNGEE. The V gene lost 0 bases and the J gene lost 4 bases, with 13 bases spanning the gap. CDR3 region: CASSVGQGGPTGELFF. CDR3 bases: TGTGCCAGCAGCGTAGGGCAAGGAGGACCCACCGGGGAGCTGTTTTTT.

In this sample, this clone turned up a few times. The V and J genes are TRBV11-3 and TRBJ2-1; 9 nucleotides align to TRBD1. Germline-derived CDR1 and CDR2 are SGHNT and YENEEA. J lost 7 bases, V lost 1 base, and 8 bases had no gene match. This CDR3 region has 16 residues. CDR3: CASSLVQGAIMNEQFF. The CDR3 DNA is TGTGCCAGCAGCTTAGTACAGGGGGCGATAATGAATGAGCAGTTCTTC.

This rearrangement joins TRBV7-6 to TRBJ2-7; 9 bases map to TRBD1. Germline lookup yields CDR1 SGHVS and CDR2 FNYEAQ. CDR3 length: 15 amino acids. Trimming took 4 bases from V and 3 from J; bases not matched to a gene: 7. The CDR3 nucleotides read TGTGCCAGCAGCTCACGCGGGACAGGGTTCTACGAGCAGTACTTC. It translates to CASSSRGTGFYEQYF.

This sequence joins TRBV5-1 and TRBJ1-1, with D possibly being TRBD1 (5 bases). Trimming stripped 3 bases from V and 4 bases from J, with 19 bases between. Looked up from germline, CDR1 is SGHRS and CDR2 is YFSETQ. This CDR3 has 16 amino acids. CDR3 loop: CASSWGSTPVGTEAFF. The CDR3 DNA reads as TGCGCCAGCAGCTGGGGCAGTACCCCCGTCGGCACTGAAGCTTTCTTT.

The J gene is TRBJ1-1, the V gene TRBV7-9, with TRBD1 matching over 9 bases. With 4 bases clipped from V and 5 bases from J, the junction kept 5 bases outside the gene matches. CDR3 length equals 14 residues. The germline CDR1 and CDR2 sequences are SEHNR and FQNEAQ (reference sequence). The CDR3 reads CASSWGTGRTEAFF. The CDR3, as DNA: TGTGCCAGCAGCTGGGGGACAGGGCGGACTGAAGCTTTCTTT.

This sequence joins TRBV5-4 and TRBJ2-3, with 15 bases fitting TRBD2. Germline assignment: CDR1 SGHNT and CDR2 YYREEE (reference sequence). V lost 4 bases and J lost 5; bases outside the gene matches: 5. This CDR3 spans 16 amino acids. The CDR3 DNA follows: TGTGCCAGCAGCCCCGGACTAGCGGGGGGGCAAGATACGCAGTATTTT. Amino acids: CASSPGLAGGQDTQYF.

The V and J genes are TRBV4-2 and TRBJ2-3; the D gene is possibly TRBD1 (6 bases). Germline V lookup: CDR1 LGHNA, CDR2 YNFKEQ. V was trimmed by 0 bases and J by 5 bases, leaving 15 bases between them. The CDR3 is 16 amino acids. The CDR3 region is CASSQDNQGRGDTQYF. The DNA for the CDR3 is TGTGCCAGCAGCCAAGATAACCAGGGGCGAGGAGATACGCAGTATTTT.

This rearrangement joins TRBV10-2 to TRBJ2-3; 10 nucleotides agree with TRBD2. V shed 3 bases and J 6 bases; nucleotides not matched to a gene: 6. The CDR3 spans 15 residues. Germline lookup yields CDR1 WSHSY and CDR2 SAAADI. This CDR3 reads CASSESAGGPDTQYF. The CDR3, as DNA: TGCGCCAGCAGTGAATCAGCGGGGGGGCCGGATACGCAGTATTTT.

This clone showed up just a few times. This chain links TRBV15 with TRBJ2-7; 7 nucleotides agree with TRBD1. The CDR3 extends over 13 amino acids. Germline loops: CDR1 LNHNV, CDR2 YYDKDF (reference sequence). The ends lost 6 bases at V and 3 bases at J; junction bases unmatched: 5. The DNA of the CDR3 is TGTGCCACCAGTCCGGGACAGATCTACGAGCAGTACTTC. Translating gives CATSPGQIYEQYF.

This clone was counted between two and nine times. This chain joins TRBV2 and TRBJ1-4; a possible D gene is TRBD1 (5 bases). The CDR3 contains 17 residues. Trimming stripped 0 bases from V and 4 bases from J, with 15 bases between. CDR1 and CDR2 (germline): SNHLY, FYNNEI. The CDR3 bases are TGTGCCAGCAGTGAAGCGGTACCAGGACAAGTTAATGAAAAACTGTTTTTT. Protein sequence: CASSEAVPGQVNEKLFF. The full variable domain, its missing parts supplied by reference TRBV2 and TRBJ1-4, is EPEVTQTPSHQVTQMGQEVILRCVPISNHLYFYWYRQILGQKVEFLVSFYNNEISEKSEIFDDQFSVERPDGSNFTLKIRSTKLEDSAMYFCASSEAVPGQVNEKLFFGSGTQLSVL.

The V call is TRBV23-1, the J call TRBJ2-7; 8 nucleotides line up with TRBD1. TRBV23-1 is an ORF for which the function is uncertain. The CDR3 is 15 residues long. Trimming cost V 2 bases and J 4 bases; bases outside gene matches: 7. CDR3 residues: CASSQRGRGRYEQYF. DNA for the CDR3: TGCGCCAGCAGTCAACGTGGCAGGGGGCGATACGAGCAGTACTTC.

V is TRBV4-3 and J is TRBJ1-6; 7 bases agree with TRBD1. Germline trimming cut 2 bases from V and 7 bases from J; bases unmatched to any gene: 2. The CDR3 is 14 amino acids. Germline V lookup: CDR1 LGHNA, CDR2 YSLEER. The CDR3 spells CASSQQQGNSPLHF. CDR3 sequence (DNA): TGCGCCAGCAGCCAACAACAGGGGAATTCACCCCTCCACTTT.

The V gene is TRBV5-1, the J gene TRBJ1-3, with D possibly matching TRBD1 (5 bases). V lost 4 bases and J lost 0, with 11 bases in between. The CDR3 length is 15 residues. Germline V lookup: CDR1 SGHRS, CDR2 YFSETQ. CDR3: CASSVDSFSGNTIYF. In DNA form, the CDR3 reads TGCGCCAGCAGCGTCGACAGCTTCTCTGGAAACACCATATATTTT.

This chain joins TRBV18 and TRBJ2-1; 8 positions match TRBD2. V was clipped by 0 bases and J by 8 bases; unmatched bases: 12. The germline V gene has CDR1 KGHSH and CDR2 LQKENI. CDR3 length equals 17 residues. CDR3 region: CASSPPHGGAQGDEQFF. CDR3 nucleotides: TGTGCCAGCTCACCACCCCACGGGGGGGCCCAAGGCGATGAGCAGTTCTTC.

V usage is TRBV19 and J usage is TRBJ2-2; 14 bases agree with TRBD2. Germline V gene lookup returns CDR1 LNHDA and CDR2 SQIVND (reference sequence). The CDR3 totals 21 residues. The junction had 17 bases not matched to a gene; V was cut back by 3 bases and J by 5 bases. CDR3 in DNA: TGTGCCAGTAGTATGGCCAAGGGACTAGCGGGGGCCCGACTCTGGACCGGGGAGCTGTTTTTT. It codes for CASSMAKGLAGARLWTGELFF.

The gene calls are TRBV5-1 and TRBJ1-2; D unclear. The V gene lost 0 bases and the J gene lost 8 bases, with 11 bases spanning the gap. CDR1 is SGHRS, CDR2 YFSETQ, per germline. There are 13 residues in the CDR3. CDR3 residues: CASSLGIAAGYTF. Here the CDR3 DNA reads TGCGCCAGCAGCTTGGGGATCGCGGCGGGCTACACCTTC.

The chain recombines TRBV28 with TRBJ1-1; unclear D gene. Per germline, CDR1 MDHEN and CDR2 SYDVKM. The CDR3 spans 16 residues. V lost 10 bases to trimming and J lost 2 bases, with 23 bases between them. The DNA for the CDR3 is TGTGCCACCCAACTCCAAGCCCCGAGCACCAACACTGAAGCTTTCTTT. This codes for CATQLQAPSTNTEAFF.

A few counts support this clone. V is TRBV30 and J is TRBJ2-3, with D possibly matching TRBD1 (6 bases). V lost 8 bases and J 2 bases, leaving 14 bases between the germline ends. CDR3 size: 13 residues. The V gene's germline CDR1 is GTSNPN and CDR2 SVGIG (reference sequence). Here the CDR3 reads CAGGHRSTDTQYF. CDR3 sequence (DNA): TGTGCCGGGGGACACCGGTCCACAGATACGCAGTATTTT.

The chain employs TRBV6-6 and TRBJ2-6; D not certain. This CDR3 is built from 15 residues. Germline V gene lookup returns CDR1 MNHNY and CDR2 SVGAGI (reference sequence). The V end lost 4 bases, the J end lost 0 bases, and 7 bases lay between the germline ends. Here the CDR3 reads CASSLSSSGANVLTF. The CDR3 DNA sequence: TGTGCCAGCAGTTTGTCTAGCTCTGGGGCCAACGTCCTGACTTTC.

CDR3 nucleotides: TGTGCCAGCAGTAACCAGGGGCTTGGCTATGGCTACACCTTC. Encoded protein: CASSNQGLGYGYTF. The chain uses TRBV28 and TRBJ1-2; weak D call: TRBD1 (6 bases). The CDR3 has 14 amino acids. Trimming took 5 bases from V and 4 from J, leaving 14 bases between them. Germline assignment: CDR1 MDHEN and CDR2 SYDVKM.